These 2 T cell receptor beta chains share one sample of origin, sequenced in a study of T cell repertoires in cytomegalovirus infection (dated by TCRdb to between 2019 and 2020). The data were produced on an Illumina HiSeq 1500. TCRdb reran the public reads through fastp at Q25 and MiXCR, keeping productive beta chains. CDR3 protein sequences are deduplicated, and each keeps its most common genes and DNA. Recorded for this sample are roughly 720,000 distinct CDR3 sequences; under 40% of them occurred a single time. The ten most abundant clones make up around 3% of the sample. The sample taken for sequencing was PBMCs. The receptors come from a human donor in good health (CMV status not recorded). Some clones in this sample may be carry-over from other donors' samples.

The chain links TRBV7-6 to TRBJ1-1, with D perhaps matching TRBD1 (6 bases). The CDR3 contains 15 residues. V lost 7 bases, J lost 6 bases, and 21 bases lay in between. Per germline, CDR1 SGHVS and CDR2 FNYEAQ. For the CDR3, the DNA is TGTGCCAGCATCTCTGAGGGGGGTCTAAGCGCTGAAGCTTTCTTT. Protein sequence: CASISEGGLSAEAFF.

V gene TRBV6-5 combines with J gene TRBJ2-7, with D perhaps assigned TRBD1 or TRBD2 (5 bases each). CDR1 is MNHEY, CDR2 SVGAGI, per germline. The CDR3 has 16 residues. Between the trimmed V and J ends, which lost 10 bases and 2 bases, there was a span of 24 bases. In DNA form, the CDR3 reads TGTGCCACCAAAGCCGGGGCGTTTGAGGGGACCTACGAGCAGTACTTC. It is translated as CATKAGAFEGTYEQYF.